These 8 T cell receptor beta chains were sequenced from one sample in a study of beta chain features in type 1 diabetes. Study results and caveats: Type 1 diabetes patients had TCRB CDR3s that were shorter (moderately but significantly so) in all four CD4+ subsets.

Their antigens remain unidentified. Isolated RNA was reverse transcribed in full, so expressed TCRB transcripts were sequenced. Clones were read by immunoSEQ multiplex PCR, and TCRdb kept only the in-frame ones, dropping some. The data hold 640,000 or so clones, with around 15% observed a single time. The sequenced sample was naive CD4+ T cells from blood. The receptors here all came from a man between 18 and 35 years old with type 1 diabetes.

The chain couples TRBV28 to TRBJ1-5, with 7 bases aligning to TRBD1. CDR1 and CDR2 from the germline V gene are MDHEN and SYDVKM. V lost 4 bases to trimming and J lost 10 bases; unmatched junction nucleotides: 16. The length of the CDR3 is 16 residues. The CDR3 protein is CASSSRGGAFVVPQHF. The CDR3 nucleotides read TGTGCCAGCAGTTCTCGAGGGGGCGCGTTTGTCGTCCCCCAGCATTTT.

This clone appeared a few times. The chain joins TRBV4-3 to TRBJ2-1, with 9 bases lining up with TRBD2. The V gene's germline CDR1 is LGHNA and CDR2 YSLEER. The CDR3 has 15 residues. Trimming at V came to 0 bases and at J to 8 bases, leaving 5 bases not matched to a gene. In nucleotides, the CDR3 is TGCGCCAGCAGCCAAGAAATCGGGACTAGCTATGAGCAGTTCTTC. Its translation is CASSQEIGTSYEQFF.

The chain carries TRBV2 and TRBJ1-5, with 9 bases aligning to TRBD1. Germline CDR1 and CDR2: SNHLY and FYNNEI. V dropped 6 bases and J dropped 2; count of bases not matched to a gene: 8. CDR3 length: 16 amino acids. The CDR3 sequence is CASSEQGASGNQPQHF. Written as DNA, the CDR3 is TGTGCCAGCAGCGAACAGGGGGCGTCCGGCAATCAGCCCCAGCATTTT.

The gene calls are TRBV5-6 and TRBJ1-2, with 8 positions matching TRBD1. The CDR3 is made up of 12 amino acids. Per germline, CDR1 SGHDT and CDR2 YYEEEE. J was trimmed by 8 bases and V by 3 bases; bases with no gene match: 3. CDR3 bases: TGTGCCAGCAGCTGGACAGGGTGGGGCTACACCTTC. It yields the protein CASSWTGWGYTF.

The J gene is TRBJ1-1, the V gene TRBV10-3; D is ambiguous. The V gene's germline CDR1 is ENHRY and CDR2 SYGVKD. CDR3 size: 14 residues. Trimming left V 4 bases short and J 6 bases short, with 15 bases between. Here the CDR3 DNA reads TGTGCCATCAGTGGCCTCGAGACCCGGTCTGAAGCTTTCTTT. It translates to CAISGLETRSEAFF.

In this sample, this clone turned up a few times. The genes are TRBV28 and TRBJ2-3; 8 bases align to TRBD2. Germline V gene data show CDR1 as MDHEN and CDR2 as SYDVKM. CDR3 length equals 14 residues. Unmatched junction bases numbered 5, after V lost 3 bases and J lost 6 bases. The CDR3, as DNA: TGTGCCAGCAGTTTCGGGACTAGTGCCGATACGCAGTATTTT. Translation gives CASSFGTSADTQYF.

V usage is TRBV10-3 and J usage is TRBJ2-3; 15 bases align to TRBD2. Looked up from germline, CDR1 is ENHRY and CDR2 is SYGVKD. This CDR3 is 17 amino acids long. Trimming took 4 bases from V and 5 from J; bases not matched to a gene: 7. DNA for the CDR3: TGTGCCATCAGTGGGCCGGGACTAGCGGGAGGAAGAGATACGCAGTATTTT. This gives the protein CAISGPGLAGGRDTQYF.

V is TRBV28 and J is TRBJ1-1; D remains ambiguous. V was trimmed by 6 bases and J by 12 bases, leaving 20 bases between them. The CDR3 extends over 13 amino acids. Per the germline V gene, CDR1 is MDHEN and CDR2 is SYDVKM. The CDR3 here is CASSPVRAGSTFF. CDR3 nucleotides: TGTGCCAGCAGCCCGGTGAGGGCGGGTTCGACTTTCTTT.